The present T cell receptor (beta chain) was sequenced within a study of cytomegalovirus exposure and HLA in healthy donors. Study-level findings and limits: CMV serostatus was the only recorded immune exposure for donors.

Primers for the PCR totalled 60 Vbeta and 13 Jbeta. The repertoire was sequenced with immunoSEQ multiplex PCR; TCRdb's copy has only in-frame clones and lacks some. This table holds around 130,000 clones, about two thirds found once. CDR1 is SGHTA, CDR2 FQGNSA, per germline. V was shortened by 8 bases and J by 0 bases, with 18 bases between the two germline ends. The length of the CDR3 is 16 residues. On this clone: Its antigen is not identified.

The sequenced sample was PBMCs. The source is a man aged 35-49 years in good health and CMV-seropositive. V is TRBV7-2 and J is TRBJ2-3; a possible D gene is TRBD2 (7 bases). DNA for the CDR3: TGTGCCAGCCGCCCCGGGGGGACAACTAGCACAGATACGCAGTATTTT. Translation: CASRPGGTTSTDTQYF.